The sequence of this T cell receptor (beta chain) was determined in a study of shared clonotypes between healthy human individuals. There are 15 residues in the CDR3. CDR1 is MNHEY and CDR2 is SMNVEV in the germline V gene (reference sequence). V gave up 3 bases and J gave up 8 bases, with 19 bases separating them. In the case of this clone: The target antigen is unknown.

Genomic DNA of every subset was divided equally among multiple immunoSEQ plates. Libraries were prepared by immunoSEQ multiplex PCR; TCRdb keeps only in-frame clonotypes and omits some of them. Among 1.5 million to 1.9 million clones, approximately 98% were seen once, and the ten largest hold about 0.42%. Caucasian adults residing in Nashville, Tennessee made up all the donors. General study findings and limits: Memory subsets generally showed lower estimated richness than naive subsets.

Specimen: naive CD4+ T cells sorted from blood. Subset noted: CD45RA+ positively selected. V and J are TRBV27 and TRBJ1-2, with D perhaps TRBD1 (6 bases). This receptor was obtained from a man aged 25 to 40 in good health. CDR3 amino acids: CASSLSSQGVEGYTF. CDR3 sequence (DNA): TGTGCCAGCAGTTTGTCGTCACAGGGTGTGGAGGGCTACACCTTC.